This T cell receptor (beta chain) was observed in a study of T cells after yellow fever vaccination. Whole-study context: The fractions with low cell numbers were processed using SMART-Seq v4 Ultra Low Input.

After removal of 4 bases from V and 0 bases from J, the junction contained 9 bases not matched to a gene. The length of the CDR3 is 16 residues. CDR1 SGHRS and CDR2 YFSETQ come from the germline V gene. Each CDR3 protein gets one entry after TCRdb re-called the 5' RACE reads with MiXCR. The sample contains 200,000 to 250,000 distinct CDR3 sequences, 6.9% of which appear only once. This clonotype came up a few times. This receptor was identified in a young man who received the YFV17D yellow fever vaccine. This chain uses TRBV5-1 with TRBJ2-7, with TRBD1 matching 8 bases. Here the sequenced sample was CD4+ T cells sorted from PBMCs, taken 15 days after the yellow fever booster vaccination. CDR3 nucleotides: TGCGCCAGCAGCGGGCGGGGACAGGCCCTCTCCTACGAGCAGTACTTC. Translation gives CASSGRGQALSYEQYF.